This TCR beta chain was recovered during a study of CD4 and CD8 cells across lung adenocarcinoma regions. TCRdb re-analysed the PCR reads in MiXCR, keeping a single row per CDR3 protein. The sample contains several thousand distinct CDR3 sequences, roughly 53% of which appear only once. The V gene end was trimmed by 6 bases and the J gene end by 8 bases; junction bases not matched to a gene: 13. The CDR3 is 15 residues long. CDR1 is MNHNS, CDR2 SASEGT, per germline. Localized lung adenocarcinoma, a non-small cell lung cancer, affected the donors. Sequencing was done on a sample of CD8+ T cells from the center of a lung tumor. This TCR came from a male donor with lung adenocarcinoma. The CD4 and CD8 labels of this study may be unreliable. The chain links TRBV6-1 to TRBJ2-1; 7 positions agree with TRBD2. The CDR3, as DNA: TGTGCCAGCAGCCCTGGACTAGTATTGCAGTATGAGCAGTTCTTC. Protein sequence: CASSPGLVLQYEQFF.